The source of this TCR beta chain is a study of cytomegalovirus exposure and HLA in healthy donors. Findings of the study overall: Overall, roughly 150 TCR beta chains were annotated as cytomegalovirus-associated.

Concerning this clone: Its antigen is still unknown.

Both 60 Vbeta primers and 13 Jbeta primers went into the PCR. The assay was immunoSEQ multiplex PCR, and TCRdb's table has in-frame clones only and misses some. The sample contains 90,000 or so clones, over 70% of which appear only once. V gave up 0 bases and J gave up 1 base; unmatched junction bases: 7. Germline V gene sequence: CDR1 SGHRS, CDR2 YFSETQ. The CDR3 covers 18 residues. The sequencing sample was made of PBMCs. This sequence joins TRBV5-1 and TRBJ1-3; TRBD1 matches at 10 bases. The clonotype was recovered from a woman in her forties or fifties in good health and CMV-seropositive. The CDR3 bases are TGCGCCAGCAGCTTGGGACGGGACAGGGGCTTTTCTGGAAACACCATATATTTT. The encoded protein is CASSLGRDRGFSGNTIYF.